This T cell receptor beta chain appears in the sequencing data of a study of cytomegalovirus exposure and HLA in healthy donors. Overall study findings and caveats: Indistinguishability led to the exclusion of some V segments, TRBV6-2 and TRBV6-3 included.

To note about this clone: Its antigen is as yet unknown.

Amplification used 60 Vbeta primers and 13 Jbeta primers. The table came from immunoSEQ multiplex PCR; TCRdb's copy has only in-frame clones and leaves some out. The table shows 170,000 or so clones, with 60% to 85% occurring only once. The CDR3 totals 9 residues. Trimming left V 5 bases short and J 9 bases short, with 8 bases between. Germline V gives CDR1 SQVTM, CDR2 ANQGSEA. The sequence was obtained from a woman aged 30 to 39 in good health and CMV-seronegative. This rearrangement joins TRBV29-1 to TRBJ2-7; D not resolved. Specimen: PBMCs. The CDR3 nucleotides are TGCAGCGTTTGCGGCGGGCAGTACTTC. Protein: CSVCGGQYF.